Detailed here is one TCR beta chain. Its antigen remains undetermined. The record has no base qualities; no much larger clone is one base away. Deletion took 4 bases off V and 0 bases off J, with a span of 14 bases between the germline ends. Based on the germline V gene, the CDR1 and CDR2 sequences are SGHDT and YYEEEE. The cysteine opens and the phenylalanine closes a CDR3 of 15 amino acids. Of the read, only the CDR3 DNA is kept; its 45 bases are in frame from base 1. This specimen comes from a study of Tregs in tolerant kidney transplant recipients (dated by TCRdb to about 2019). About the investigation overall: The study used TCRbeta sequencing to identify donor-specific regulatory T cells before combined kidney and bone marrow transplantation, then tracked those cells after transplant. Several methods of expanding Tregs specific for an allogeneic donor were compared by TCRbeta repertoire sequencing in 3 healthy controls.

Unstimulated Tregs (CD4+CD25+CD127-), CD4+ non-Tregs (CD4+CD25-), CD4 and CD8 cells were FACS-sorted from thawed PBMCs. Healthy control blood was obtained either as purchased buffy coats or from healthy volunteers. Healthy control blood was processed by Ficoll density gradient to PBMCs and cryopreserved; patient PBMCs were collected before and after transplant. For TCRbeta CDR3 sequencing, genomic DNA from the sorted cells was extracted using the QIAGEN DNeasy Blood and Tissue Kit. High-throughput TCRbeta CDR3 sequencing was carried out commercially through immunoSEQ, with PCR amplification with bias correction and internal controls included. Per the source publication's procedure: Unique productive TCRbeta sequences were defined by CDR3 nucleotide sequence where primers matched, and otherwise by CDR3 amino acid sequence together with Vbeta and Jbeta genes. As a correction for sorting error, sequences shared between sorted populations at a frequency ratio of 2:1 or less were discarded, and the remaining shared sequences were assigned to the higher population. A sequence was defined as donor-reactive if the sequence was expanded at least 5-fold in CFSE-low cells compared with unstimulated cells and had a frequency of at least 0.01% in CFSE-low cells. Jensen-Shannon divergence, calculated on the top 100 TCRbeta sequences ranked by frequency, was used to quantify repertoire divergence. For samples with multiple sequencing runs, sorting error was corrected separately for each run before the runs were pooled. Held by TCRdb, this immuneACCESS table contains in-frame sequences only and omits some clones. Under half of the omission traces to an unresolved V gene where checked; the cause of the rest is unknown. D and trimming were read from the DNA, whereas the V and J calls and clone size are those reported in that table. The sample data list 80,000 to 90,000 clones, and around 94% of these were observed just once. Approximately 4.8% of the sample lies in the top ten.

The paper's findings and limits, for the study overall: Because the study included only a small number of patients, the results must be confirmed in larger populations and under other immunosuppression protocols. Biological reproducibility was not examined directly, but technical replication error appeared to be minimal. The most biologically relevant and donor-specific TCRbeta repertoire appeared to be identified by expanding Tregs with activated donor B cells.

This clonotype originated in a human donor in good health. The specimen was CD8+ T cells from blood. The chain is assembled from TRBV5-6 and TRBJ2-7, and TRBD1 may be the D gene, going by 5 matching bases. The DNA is TGTGCCAGCAGCGTGACAGTCTGGGGCTCCTACGAGCAGTACTTC. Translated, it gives CASSVTVWGSYEQYF.